The 24 T cell receptor beta chains presented below share a single source sample, sequenced in a study of blood T cell repertoires in COVID-19. This table comes from immunoSEQ multiplex PCR, and its TCRdb copy is limited to in-frame clones, with some not included. The top ten hold 15% to 19% of the sample, which has 55,000 to 70,000 clones, about 81% seen once. The sequencing sample was made of peripheral blood. These TCRs come from a man older than 75 with acute or convalescent COVID-19.

The J gene is TRBJ1-5, the V gene TRBV6-6; D is perhaps TRBD1 (6 bases). Germline V gene data show CDR1 as MNHNY and CDR2 as SVGAGI (reference sequence). The V and J ends lost 5 bases and 0 bases respectively, with 17 bases between them. The CDR3 length is 17 residues. CDR3 sequence: CASSPGHSSYSNQPQHF. For the CDR3, the DNA is TGTGCCAGCAGTCCGGGACATTCTTCCTATAGCAATCAGCCCCAGCATTTT.

The chain combines TRBV6-2 or TRBV6-3 with TRBJ1-2; D is unresolved. Germline V gives CDR1 MNHEY, CDR2 SVGEGT. V shed 6 bases and J shed 5 bases, with 10 bases lying between them. CDR3 size: 12 residues. The DNA for the CDR3 is TGTGCCAGCAGCCCCGATAGATATGGCTACACCTTC. It codes for CASSPDRYGYTF.

The chain uses TRBV4-3 and TRBJ1-2; possibly TRBD1 for D (6 bases). V lost 2 bases, J lost 5 bases, and 21 bases lay in between. The CDR3 runs 17 residues. CDR1 is LGHNA and CDR2 is YSLEER in the germline V gene. The CDR3 DNA is TGCGCCAGCAGCCAATCCGCGACAGGAGCCAGGGTTTATGGCTACACCTTC. Protein: CASSQSATGARVYGYTF.

V usage is TRBV24-1 and J usage is TRBJ2-7; TRBD1 matches 8 bases. The V and J ends lost 5 bases and 0 bases, in that order; junction bases with no gene match: 2. CDR3 length: 14 residues. Per germline, CDR1 KGHDR and CDR2 SFDVKD. This CDR3 reads CATSGTGSSYEQYF. CDR3 sequence (DNA): TGTGCCACCAGTGGGACAGGGAGCTCCTACGAGCAGTACTTC.

This clone was recorded once. The chain carries TRBV5-5 and TRBJ1-2; D remains ambiguous. The V gene lost 3 bases and the J gene lost 1 base, with 13 bases spanning the gap. The germline CDR1 and CDR2 sequences are SGHKS and YYEKEE (reference sequence). The CDR3 is made up of 15 amino acids. The CDR3: CASSSDGLNNYGYTF. Written as DNA, the CDR3 is TGTGCCAGCAGCTCCGATGGACTCAATAACTATGGCTACACCTTC. Full variable domain (remainder filled in from reference TRBV5-5 and TRBJ1-2): DAGVTQSPTHLIKTRGQQVTLRCSPISGHKSVSWYQQVLGQGPQFIFQYYEKEERGRGNFPDRFSARQFPNYSSELNVNALLLGDSALYLCASSSDGLNNYGYTFGSGTRLTVV.

This clone was seen only a few times. This chain connects TRBV3-1 (or the pseudogene TRBV3-2) to TRBJ1-6; maybe TRBD1 (5 bases). Per germline, CDR1 LGHDT and CDR2 YNNKEL (reference sequence). The CDR3 is 14 amino acids. Trimming took off 4 bases at V and 9 bases at J, with 13 bases between the two ends. In nucleotides, the CDR3 is TGTGCCAGCAGCCGGGTCGGGGGAAGTTCACCCCTCCACTTT. Translating gives CASSRVGGSSPLHF.

This clone was seen at least ten times. The genes are TRBV10-2 and TRBJ1-1; D gene uncertain. The CDR3 is 12 residues long. Germline loops: CDR1 WSHSY, CDR2 SAAADI. V gave up 4 bases and J gave up 0 bases, with 3 bases separating them. The CDR3 loop reads CASSGMNTEAFF. The CDR3 DNA reads TGCGCCAGCAGTGGTATGAACACTGAAGCTTTCTTT.

This chain connects TRBV6-4 to TRBJ2-3; TRBD2 aligns across 10 bases. The CDR3 totals 15 residues. Losses at the gene ends were 4 bases for V and 4 bases for J; bases not matched to a gene: 5. Germline V gene data show CDR1 as MRHNA and CDR2 as SNTAGT. The CDR3 here is CASSATSGASDTQYF. CDR3 coding DNA: TGTGCCAGCAGTGCCACTAGCGGGGCTTCAGATACGCAGTATTTT.

Here the CDR3 DNA reads TGTGCCAGCAGTGAAATGGGGCCGCCGAACACCGGGGAGCTGTTTTTT. This codes for CASSEMGPPNTGELFF. V and J are TRBV25-1 and TRBJ2-2; tentatively, D is TRBD1 (5 bases). This CDR3 region has 16 residues. The germline V gene has CDR1 MGHDK and CDR2 SYGVNS. With 2 bases removed from V and 0 bases from J, the gap between germline ends came to 10 bases.

The chain has TRBV29-1 and TRBJ1-1; D gene uncertain. Trimming took off 8 bases at V and 8 bases at J, with 18 bases between the two ends. The CDR3 sequence is 12 residues long. CDR1 is SQVTM, CDR2 ANQGSEA, per germline. CDR3 bases: TGCAGCACTCGGACGGGAAGCATCGAAGCTTTCTTT. Translated, it gives CSTRTGSIEAFF.

This chain connects TRBV6-5 to TRBJ1-2, with D uncertain. Per the germline V gene, CDR1 is MNHEY and CDR2 is SVGAGI. Trimming removed 2 bases from V and 4 bases from J, with 14 bases in between. There are 15 residues in the CDR3. In nucleotides, the CDR3 is TGTGCCAGCAGTTACAGGCAGACACTAGCCTATGGCTACACCTTC. Protein sequence: CASSYRQTLAYGYTF.

This chain connects TRBV5-5 to TRBJ2-2; 12 bases agree with TRBD2. Trimming at V came to 0 bases and at J to 8 bases, leaving 8 bases not matched to a gene. Germline V gene sequence: CDR1 SGHKS, CDR2 YYEKEE (reference sequence). The CDR3 runs to 17 residues. CDR3 sequence reads: CASSLEVTSGGSGELFF. The CDR3, as DNA: TGTGCCAGCAGCTTGGAGGTGACTAGCGGGGGCTCTGGGGAGCTGTTTTTT.

This sequence joins TRBV7-9 and TRBJ2-3, with TRBD2 matching over 9 bases. Germline V gene data show CDR1 as SEHNR and CDR2 as FQNEAQ (reference sequence). V lost 2 bases and J lost 3; bases outside the gene matches: 6. The CDR3 length is 16 residues. CDR3 DNA: TGTGCCAGCAGCTTAATTGCGCTAGCGGGAACAGATACGCAGTATTTT. It yields the protein CASSLIALAGTDTQYF. Full variable domain (remainder filled in from reference TRBV7-9 and TRBJ2-3): DTGVSQNPRHKITKRGQNVTFRCDPISEHNRLYWYRQTLGQGPEFLTYFQNEAQLEKSRLLSDRFSAERPKGSFSTLEIQRTEQGDSAMYLCASSLIALAGTDTQYFGPGTRLTVL.

The V gene is TRBV6-5, the J gene TRBJ2-7; 7 nucleotides match TRBD2. CDR1 and CDR2 from the germline V gene are MNHEY and SVGAGI. Trimming at V came to 5 bases and at J to 2 bases, leaving 9 bases not matched to a gene. The CDR3 has 15 residues. CDR3: CASSTQLAKTYEQYF. The CDR3 coding sequence is TGTGCCAGCAGTACCCAACTAGCGAAAACCTACGAGCAGTACTTC.

The chain uses TRBV19 and TRBJ1-2; D gene unclear. The CDR3 runs to 14 residues. The V gene lost 7 bases and the J gene lost 2 bases, with 14 bases spanning the gap. Germline-derived CDR1 and CDR2 are LNHDA and SQIVND (reference sequence). CDR3 protein: CASTPSRGNYGYTF. The CDR3 DNA reads as TGTGCCAGTACCCCCAGCCGCGGGAACTATGGCTACACCTTC.

The V gene is TRBV6-6, the J gene TRBJ2-7, with D perhaps TRBD1 (6 bases). The V and J ends lost 7 bases and 5 bases respectively, with 18 bases between them. CDR1 is MNHNY, CDR2 SVGAGI, per germline (reference sequence). The CDR3 is 14 amino acids. CDR3 amino acids: CASKRDTGENEQYF. The CDR3 nucleotides are TGTGCCAGCAAACGGGACACCGGAGAGAACGAGCAGTACTTC.

This rearrangement joins TRBV5-1 to TRBJ1-5, with D maybe TRBD1 (6 bases). The V gene's germline CDR1 is SGHRS and CDR2 YFSETQ. This CDR3 comprises 15 residues. Trimming removed 4 bases at V and 4 bases at J, with 15 bases between. Here the CDR3 DNA reads TGCGCCAGCAGCCTGGACACAGGGAAAAATCAGCCCCAGCATTTT. Translation gives CASSLDTGKNQPQHF.

The chain recombines TRBV7-2 with TRBJ2-7; the D is unclear. The germline V gene encodes CDR1 SGHTA and CDR2 FQGNSA. This CDR3 is built from 14 residues. The V end lost 6 bases, the J end lost 0 bases, and 12 bases lay between the germline ends. CDR3 nucleotides: TGTGCCAGCAGTCAAACCCCAGACTCCTACGAGCAGTACTTC. Its translation is CASSQTPDSYEQYF.

This sequence joins TRBV27 and TRBJ2-7, with 7 bases lining up with TRBD1. The CDR3 contains 15 residues. Germline values: CDR1 MNHEY, CDR2 SMNVEV (reference sequence). The ends lost 3 bases at V and 1 base at J; junction bases unmatched: 6. CDR3 coding DNA: TGTGCCAGCAGTTTCGACAGGGCGAGATCCTACGAGCAGTACTTC. Residues: CASSFDRARSYEQYF.

CDR3 amino acids: CASSQQGYDGYTF. CDR3 coding DNA: TGTGCCAGCAGTCAACAGGGGTACGATGGCTACACCTTC. The V gene is TRBV6-5, the J gene TRBJ1-2, with 7 bases fitting TRBD1. Germline CDR1 is MNHEY and CDR2 is SVGAGI. V was clipped by 5 bases and J by 6 bases; unmatched bases: 6. CDR3 length equals 13 residues.

This chain uses TRBV25-1 with TRBJ2-7, with 9 bases aligning to TRBD2. This CDR3 spans 18 amino acids. From germline, CDR1 is MGHDK and CDR2 SYGVNS. V trimming: 6 bases; J trimming: 7 bases; junction bases outside the gene matches: 22. The CDR3 DNA sequence: TGTGCCAGCAGCCTCGGGCCCCCTTTAGCGGGAGCTCCGGGTGAGCAGTACTTC. This translates into CASSLGPPLAGAPGEQYF.

This clone has just one count. The chain is built from TRBV29-1 and TRBJ1-1, with TRBD1 identical over 8 bases. The CDR3 spans 13 residues. V gave up 3 bases and J gave up 7 bases; unmatched junction bases: 7. CDR1 and CDR2 (germline): SQVTM, ANQGSEA. The CDR3 DNA reads TGCAGCGTTGATAAGGGACAGGCATTTGAAGCTTTCTTT. It translates to CSVDKGQAFEAFF.

The chain has TRBV27 and TRBJ2-7; 10 bases are a match to TRBD2. J lost 6 bases, V lost 6 bases, and 5 bases had no gene match. Germline CDR1 MNHEY, CDR2 SMNVEV (reference sequence). The CDR3 is 13 residues long. The CDR3 DNA follows: TGTGCCAGCAGCCTAGCGGGAGAGATCGAGCAGTACTTC. This encodes CASSLAGEIEQYF.

This clone was found once. The genes are TRBV4-2 and TRBJ2-2; 9 bases agree with TRBD2. Unmatched junction bases numbered 11, after V lost 0 bases and J lost 3 bases. This CDR3 contains 19 residues. Germline-derived CDR1 and CDR2 are LGHNA and YNFKEQ. The CDR3 DNA sequence: TGTGCCAGCAGCCAAGAGAGATCGGCGGGAGGGTCGTACACCGGGGAGCTGTTTTTT. Translation: CASSQERSAGGSYTGELFF.